These 21 T cell receptor beta chains originate from one sample sequenced in a study of T cell responses to AZD1222 COVID-19 vaccine. Measured with immunoSEQ multiplex PCR; TCRdb has only the in-frame clones, and not every one. Here the sample spans some 130,000 clones, roughly 90% being singletons. Sequenced here: peripheral blood, sampled on day 0 of AZD1222 vaccination. Every receptor here comes from an adult in good health.

This chain uses TRBV2 with TRBJ2-3; D unresolved. V was trimmed by 8 bases and J by 3 bases, leaving 6 bases between them. Germline V CDR1 and CDR2: SNHLY, FYNNEI. The CDR3 is 11 amino acids. The CDR3 coding sequence is TGTGCCAGCGTACGGACAGATACGCAGTATTTT. Protein: CASVRTDTQYF.

This chain uses TRBV28 with TRBJ1-2; 9 bases map to TRBD1. Looked up from germline, CDR1 is MDHEN and CDR2 is SYDVKM. V was clipped by 2 bases and J by 8 bases; unmatched bases: 12. CDR3 length: 16 amino acids. CDR3 sequence: CASSLADRGRVEGYTF. The CDR3 nucleotides read TGTGCCAGCAGTTTAGCGGACAGGGGCCGAGTCGAGGGCTACACCTTC.

J is TRBJ1-5 and V is TRBV28; D is unresolved. The CDR3 contains 13 residues. Germline lookup yields CDR1 MDHEN and CDR2 SYDVKM. V was trimmed by 11 bases and J by 0 bases, leaving 11 bases between them. CDR3 amino acids: CALTRGSNQPQHF. The CDR3 coding sequence is TGTGCCCTAACCCGCGGTAGCAATCAGCCCCAGCATTTT.

The V call is TRBV3-1 (or the pseudogene TRBV3-2), the J call TRBJ2-2, with 11 bases fitting TRBD1. Germline trimming cut 4 bases from V and 6 bases from J; bases unmatched to any gene: 4. Germline loops: CDR1 LGHDT, CDR2 YNNKEL (reference sequence). This CDR3 region has 15 residues. The CDR3 DNA reads as TGTGCCAGCAGCCTACCGGGACAGGGGGCCGGGGAGCTGTTTTTT. Protein: CASSLPGQGAGELFF.

This chain uses TRBV18 with TRBJ2-1, with TRBD2 identical over 7 bases. The V gene end was trimmed by 6 bases and the J gene end by 4 bases; junction bases not matched to a gene: 9. This CDR3 comprises 15 residues. CDR1 and CDR2 from the germline V gene are KGHSH and LQKENI. The CDR3 region is CASSRSLADYNEQFF. CDR3 nucleotides: TGTGCCAGCTCCCGAAGCCTAGCGGATTACAATGAGCAGTTCTTC. The full variable domain, in which reference TRBV18 and TRBJ2-1 provide the parts outside the CDR3, is NAGVMQNPRHLVRRRGQEARLRCSPMKGHSHVYWYRQLPEEGLKFMVYLQKENIIDESGMPKERFSAEFPKEGPSILRIQQVVRGDSAAYFCASSRSLADYNEQFFGPGTRLTVL.

The chain links TRBV19 to TRBJ2-7; 7 bases agree with TRBD1. From germline, CDR1 is LNHDA and CDR2 SQIVND (reference sequence). The CDR3 loop spans 14 amino acids. The ends lost 5 bases at V and 4 bases at J; junction bases unmatched: 8. The CDR3 protein is CASSSDRVRYEQYF. CDR3 nucleotides: TGTGCCAGTAGTTCCGACAGGGTGAGGTACGAGCAGTACTTC.

The CDR3 loop is CASNTVRGPGYTF. As DNA, the CDR3 is TGTGCCAGCAACACCGTGAGGGGTCCGGGCTACACCTTC. V usage is TRBV28 and J usage is TRBJ1-2; maybe TRBD1 (5 bases). The CDR3 covers 13 residues. Germline CDR1 reads MDHEN; CDR2 reads SYDVKM. V was cut by 7 bases and J by 8 bases, with 17 bases left in between.

V usage is TRBV11-2 and J usage is TRBJ1-2, with unresolved D. The V gene's germline CDR1 is SGHAT and CDR2 FQNNGV. The V end lost 5 bases, the J end lost 10 bases, and 17 bases lay between the germline ends. This CDR3 contains 13 residues. CDR3: CASSPWAVEAYTF. CDR3 coding DNA: TGTGCCAGCAGCCCCTGGGCGGTGGAGGCCTACACCTTC.

The chain combines TRBV6-1 with TRBJ2-2, with TRBD2 matching 12 bases. Trimming took 3 bases from V and 7 from J; bases not matched to a gene: 6. Germline-derived CDR1 and CDR2 are MNHNS and SASEGT. The CDR3 consists of 16 residues. CDR3 DNA sequence: TGTGCCAGCAGTGATAACCCGGGACTAGCGGGCGGGGAGCTGTTTTTT. This translates into CASSDNPGLAGGELFF.

The rearrangement links TRBV24-1 to TRBJ2-1; D is possibly TRBD2 (5 bases). The CDR3 length is 15 residues. Germline CDR1 is KGHDR and CDR2 is SFDVKD. Trimming stripped 0 bases from V and 7 bases from J, with 12 bases between. CDR3 bases: TGTGCCACCAGTGATTTGACTAGGTCGGGTAATGAGCAGTTCTTC. Protein product: CATSDLTRSGNEQFF.

This rearrangement joins TRBV11-3 to TRBJ2-3; 9 positions agree with TRBD1. The CDR3 has 16 residues. V lost 5 bases and J lost 4; bases outside the gene matches: 10. Germline lookup yields CDR1 SGHNT and CDR2 YENEEA. CDR3 in amino acids: CASSPRGQGWADTQYF. The CDR3 coding sequence is TGTGCCAGCAGCCCCAGAGGACAGGGGTGGGCAGATACGCAGTATTTT.

The chain has TRBV24-1 and TRBJ2-3; no clear D gene. Looked up from germline, CDR1 is KGHDR and CDR2 is SFDVKD. CDR3 size: 13 residues. Trimming shortened V by 4 bases and J by 2 bases, and 6 bases separated the two germline ends. CDR3 sequence: CATSEPPTDTQYF. The DNA of the CDR3 is TGTGCCACCAGTGAACCCCCCACAGATACGCAGTATTTT.

The chain carries TRBV28 and TRBJ1-6, with D possibly TRBD1 on 5 matching bases. Germline loops: CDR1 MDHEN, CDR2 SYDVKM. V lost 9 bases and J lost 9, with 15 bases in between. This CDR3 has 13 residues. The CDR3 here is CASVGQVGSPLHF. The CDR3 bases are TGTGCCAGTGTGGGGCAGGTGGGTTCACCCCTCCACTTT.

V gene TRBV9 combines with J gene TRBJ2-1, with TRBD2 matching over 10 bases. CDR3 size: 17 residues. Germline CDR1 reads SGDLS; CDR2 reads YYNGEE. Losses at the gene ends were 5 bases for V and 8 bases for J; bases not matched to a gene: 16. The CDR3 loop is CASRRADRLAGVHEQFF. The CDR3 DNA is TGTGCCAGCAGGAGAGCGGACCGCCTAGCGGGAGTTCATGAGCAGTTCTTC. The whole variable domain, remainder taken from reference TRBV9 and TRBJ2-1, is DSGVTQTPKHLITATGQRVTLRCSPRSGDLSVYWYQQSLDQGLQFLIQYYNGEERAKGNILERFSAQQFPDLHSELNLSSLELGDSALYFCASRRADRLAGVHEQFFGPGTRLTVL.

V is TRBV4-1 and J is TRBJ1-4; 7 nucleotides agree with TRBD1. Germline V gene sequence: CDR1 MGHRA, CDR2 YSYEKL. The junction had 8 bases not matched to a gene; V was cut back by 0 bases and J by 4 bases. The CDR3 is made up of 17 amino acids. The CDR3 DNA is TGCGCCAGCAGCCAAGATTCAGTGACAGGGTATAATGAAAAACTGTTTTTT. Translation: CASSQDSVTGYNEKLFF.

The chain recombines TRBV28 with TRBJ1-1, with D maybe TRBD1 (5 bases). The germline V and J ends were trimmed by 10 bases and 1 base, with 16 bases remaining between them. The CDR3 loop spans 14 amino acids. From germline, CDR1 is MDHEN and CDR2 SYDVKM. The CDR3: CAIREGPRNTEAFF. The CDR3 region has the DNA TGTGCCATCAGGGAAGGACCCCGGAACACTGAAGCTTTCTTT.

The chain has TRBV7-8 and TRBJ2-7, with TRBD1 matching over 9 bases. CDR1 is SGHVS, CDR2 FQNEAQ, per germline. V was pared by 1 base and J by 3 bases, with 4 bases of the junction left unmatched. CDR3 length: 15 residues. The CDR3 is CASSLGQGELYEQYF. In nucleotides, the CDR3 is TGTGCCAGCAGCTTAGGACAGGGGGAACTCTACGAGCAGTACTTC.

The chain uses TRBV28 and TRBJ2-7; D unclear. Between the trimmed V and J ends, which lost 5 bases and 2 bases, there was a span of 19 bases. CDR3 size: 16 residues. Germline loops: CDR1 MDHEN, CDR2 SYDVKM. CDR3: CASSRIPGYSTYEQYF. The CDR3 DNA sequence: TGTGCCAGCAGTCGAATCCCCGGCTACAGCACCTACGAGCAGTACTTC.

The chain couples TRBV6-6 to TRBJ1-5; D is unclear. CDR3 length: 12 residues. CDR1 MNHNY and CDR2 SVGAGI come from the germline V gene (reference sequence). V lost 6 bases, J lost 11 bases, and 14 bases lay in between. This CDR3 reads CASSRPGPSQHF. CDR3 sequence (DNA): TGTGCCAGCAGCCGCCCGGGTCCTTCCCAGCATTTT.

The chain combines TRBV6-1 with TRBJ1-4; D unresolved. The CDR3 loop spans 15 amino acids. Germline CDR1 and CDR2: MNHNS and SASEGT. The V end lost 0 bases, the J end lost 8 bases, and 13 bases lay between the germline ends. The CDR3 bases are TGTGCCAGCAGTGAAGCCTATGGAGATTCGGAAAAACTGTTTTTT. It yields the protein CASSEAYGDSEKLFF.

The rearrangement links TRBV18 to TRBJ1-1; D possibly corresponds to TRBD1 (5 bases). Between the trimmed V and J ends, which lost 3 bases and 0 bases, there was a span of 11 bases. Germline CDR1 reads KGHSH; CDR2 reads LQKENI. This CDR3 is built from 15 residues. CDR3 nucleotide sequence: TGTGCCAGCTCACCTCAAGGGACGGTGAACACTGAAGCTTTCTTT. It codes for CASSPQGTVNTEAFF.